This passage covers 13 T cell receptor beta chains from one sample sequenced in a study of CD8 T cells in ankylosing spondylitis. TCRdb re-derived calls from the 5' RACE reads in MiXCR, one entry per CDR3 protein. The sample consists of 250,000 to 300,000 distinct CDR3 sequences, around 18% of them appearing once. Sequencing used blood, either unsorted or a sorted T cell fraction (not recorded which). These receptors were obtained from a male donor with ankylosing spondylitis or in good health (not recorded which).

This clonotype was picked up a small number of times. The chain links TRBV27 to TRBJ2-3; weak D call: TRBD2 (5 bases). The CDR3 is made up of 16 amino acids. The germline V gene encodes CDR1 MNHEY and CDR2 SMNVEV (reference sequence). V was trimmed by 2 bases and J by 2 bases, leaving 14 bases between them. The CDR3 loop is CASSLAGLRSTDTQYF. The CDR3 DNA reads as TGTGCCAGCAGTTTAGCGGGCCTACGATCCACAGATACGCAGTATTTT.

This clonotype was picked up many times. V and J are TRBV20-1 and TRBJ2-2, with D perhaps TRBD1 (6 bases). V was pared by 3 bases and J by 4 bases, with 12 bases between. Germline assignment: CDR1 DFQATT and CDR2 SNEGSKA (reference sequence). The CDR3 covers 14 residues. The CDR3 DNA reads as TGCAGTGCTAGGGAGCAGGGGAGCACCGGGGAGCTGTTTTTT. It yields the protein CSAREQGSTGELFF.

The CDR3 DNA reads as TGTGCCAGCAGCTCCAACGGTGGGAATGAAGCTTTCTTT. Its translation is CASSSNGGNEAFF. The chain uses TRBV7-2 and TRBJ1-1; D is ambiguous. Per the germline V gene, CDR1 is SGHTA and CDR2 is FQGNSA. The germline V and J ends were trimmed by 4 bases and 7 bases, with 13 bases remaining between them. The CDR3 covers 13 residues.

This clonotype was observed a few times. The V call is TRBV4-1, the J call TRBJ2-2, with D possibly being TRBD1 or TRBD2 (5 bases each). This CDR3 spans 14 amino acids. CDR1 and CDR2 (germline): MGHRA, YSYEKL. V lost 6 bases and J 5 bases, leaving 13 bases between the germline ends. For the CDR3, the DNA is TGCGCCAGCAGGCTCGGGGCGGAGACCGGGGAGCTGTTTTTT. This gives the protein CASRLGAETGELFF.

The chain recombines TRBV4-2 with TRBJ2-7; possible D gene TRBD2, 5 bases. CDR1 is LGHNA, CDR2 YNFKEQ, per germline. The V and J ends lost 0 bases and 1 base respectively, with 13 bases between them. The CDR3 length is 16 residues. The DNA of the CDR3 is TGTGCCAGCAGCCAAGATCTAGCAGGAGGATCCTACGAGCAGTACGTC. Encoded protein: CASSQDLAGGSYEQYV.

This clonotype was picked up a small number of times. The chain uses TRBV2 and TRBJ2-7; D is unclear. The V end was cut by 7 bases, the J end by 3 bases, with 10 bases between. The germline V gene encodes CDR1 SNHLY and CDR2 FYNNEI. The CDR3 loop spans 12 amino acids. CDR3 bases: TGTGCCAGCAACCGGCCGCTCTACGAGCAGTACGTC. As protein: CASNRPLYEQYV.

This clonotype turned up a few times. The J gene is TRBJ2-2, the V gene TRBV5-5; 9 bases fit TRBD1. The V and J ends lost 4 bases and 0 bases, in that order; junction bases with no gene match: 4. CDR1 and CDR2 from the germline V gene are SGHKS and YYEKEE (reference sequence). This CDR3 comprises 16 residues. Written as DNA, the CDR3 is TGTGCCAGCAGCCGAGGACAGGGGACGAACACCGGGGAGCTGTTTTTT. Protein: CASSRGQGTNTGELFF.

This clonotype turned up a few times. J is TRBJ2-7 and V is TRBV11-2, with no clear D. This CDR3 has 13 amino acids. Trimming shortened V by 5 bases and J by 3 bases, and 11 bases separated the two germline ends. Germline assignment: CDR1 SGHAT and CDR2 FQNNGV. The CDR3 DNA reads TGTGCCAGCAGCAAAGACGAGGTCTACGAGCAGTACGTC. It is translated as CASSKDEVYEQYV.

This chain joins TRBV5-1 and TRBJ1-2; 10 bases align to TRBD1. The ends lost 0 bases at V and 7 bases at J; junction bases unmatched: 6. The CDR3 is made up of 15 amino acids. CDR1 SGHRS and CDR2 YFSETQ come from the germline V gene. The CDR3 sequence: CASSLETGTGVGYTF. The CDR3 nucleotides read TGCGCCAGCAGCTTGGAAACCGGGACAGGGGTTGGCTACACCTTC.

This clonotype was observed a few times. The chain has TRBV3-1 and TRBJ1-1; TRBD1 agrees at 7 bases. V was pared by 4 bases and J by 5 bases, with 4 bases of the junction left unmatched. The CDR3 extends over 13 amino acids. From germline, CDR1 is LGHDT and CDR2 YNNKEL (reference sequence). CDR3 nucleotides: TGTGCCAGCAGCCGAAAGGACAGGACTGAAGCTTTCTTT. This encodes CASSRKDRTEAFF.

The chain links TRBV9 to TRBJ2-3, with no clear D. The CDR3 length is 15 residues. CDR1 and CDR2 from the germline V gene are SGDLS and YYNGEE. V was pared by 3 bases and J by 4 bases, with 15 bases between. CDR3 coding DNA: TGTGCCAGCAGCGCCGCGTTAATTGGTGCAGATACGCAGTATTTT. Amino acid sequence: CASSAALIGADTQYF.

This clonotype has more than one count but fewer than ten. The chain links TRBV20-1 to TRBJ1-5, with 11 positions matching TRBD1. There are 15 residues in the CDR3. Germline V gene sequence: CDR1 DFQATT, CDR2 SNEGSKA (reference sequence). Unmatched junction bases numbered 8, after V lost 3 bases and J lost 7 bases. CDR3 nucleotide sequence: TGCAGTGCTAGTGACGGACAGGGGGCAAGGCAGCCCCAGCATTTT. This sequence encodes CSASDGQGARQPQHF.

A note on this clonotype: This may stem from a read error, because a much larger clone lies one nucleotide away. The chain carries TRBV29-1 and TRBJ2-5, with D possibly TRBD2 on 5 matching bases. This CDR3 has 14 amino acids. V was shortened by 4 bases and J by 3 bases, with 15 bases between the two germline ends. The V gene's germline CDR1 is SQVTM and CDR2 ANQGSEA. Here the CDR3 reads CSVGHWETKETQYF. CDR3 bases: TGCAGCGTTGGACACTGGGAGACAAAAGAGACCCAGTACTTC.